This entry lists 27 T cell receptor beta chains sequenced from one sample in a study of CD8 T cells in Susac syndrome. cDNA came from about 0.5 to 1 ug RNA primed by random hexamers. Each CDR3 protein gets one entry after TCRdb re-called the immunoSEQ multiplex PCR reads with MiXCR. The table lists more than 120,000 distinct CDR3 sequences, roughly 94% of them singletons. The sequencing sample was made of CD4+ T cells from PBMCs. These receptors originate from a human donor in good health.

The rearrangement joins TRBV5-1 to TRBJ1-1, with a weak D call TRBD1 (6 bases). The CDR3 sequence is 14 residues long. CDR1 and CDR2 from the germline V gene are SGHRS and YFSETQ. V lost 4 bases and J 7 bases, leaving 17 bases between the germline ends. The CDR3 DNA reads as TGCGCCAGCAGCCGCATAAGGGGGGACGGTGAAGCTTTCTTT. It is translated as CASSRIRGDGEAFF.

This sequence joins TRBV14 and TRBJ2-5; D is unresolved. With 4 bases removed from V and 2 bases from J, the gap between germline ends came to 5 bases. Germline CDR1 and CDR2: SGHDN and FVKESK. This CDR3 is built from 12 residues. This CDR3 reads CASSRRQETQYF. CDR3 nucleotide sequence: TGTGCCAGCAGCCGCCGGCAAGAGACCCAGTACTTC.

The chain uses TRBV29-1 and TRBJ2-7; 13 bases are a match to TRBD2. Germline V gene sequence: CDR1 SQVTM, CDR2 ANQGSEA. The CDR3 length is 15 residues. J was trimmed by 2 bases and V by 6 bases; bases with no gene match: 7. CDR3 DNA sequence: TGCAGCGTCGCGGGACTAGCGGGACGGCCCTACGAGCAGTACTTC. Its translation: CSVAGLAGRPYEQYF.

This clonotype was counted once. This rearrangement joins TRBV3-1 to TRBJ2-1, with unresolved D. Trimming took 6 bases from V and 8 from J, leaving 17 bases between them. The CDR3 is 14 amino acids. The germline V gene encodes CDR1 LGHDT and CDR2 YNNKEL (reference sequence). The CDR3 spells CASRPRGVADEQFF. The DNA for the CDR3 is TGTGCCAGCAGGCCAAGAGGCGTGGCGGATGAGCAGTTCTTC.

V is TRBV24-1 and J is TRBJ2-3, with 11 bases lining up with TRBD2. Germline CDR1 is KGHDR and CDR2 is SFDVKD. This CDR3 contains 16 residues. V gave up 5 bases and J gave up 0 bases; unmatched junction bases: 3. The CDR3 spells CATSAASGRSTDTQYF. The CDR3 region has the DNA TGTGCCACCAGTGCCGCTAGCGGGAGGAGCACAGATACGCAGTATTTT.

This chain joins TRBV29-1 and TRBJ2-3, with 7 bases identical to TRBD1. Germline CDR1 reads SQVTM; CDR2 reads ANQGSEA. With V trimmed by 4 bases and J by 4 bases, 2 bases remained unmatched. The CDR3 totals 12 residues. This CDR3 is CSVGTGADTQYF. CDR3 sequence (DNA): TGCAGCGTTGGCACAGGGGCAGATACGCAGTATTTT.

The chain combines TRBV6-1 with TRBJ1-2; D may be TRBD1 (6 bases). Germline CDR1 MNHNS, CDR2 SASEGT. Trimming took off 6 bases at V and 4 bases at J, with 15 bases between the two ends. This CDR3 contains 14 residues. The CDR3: CASSLRGIGYGYTF. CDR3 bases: TGTGCCAGCAGCCTCAGGGGCATCGGCTATGGCTACACCTTC.

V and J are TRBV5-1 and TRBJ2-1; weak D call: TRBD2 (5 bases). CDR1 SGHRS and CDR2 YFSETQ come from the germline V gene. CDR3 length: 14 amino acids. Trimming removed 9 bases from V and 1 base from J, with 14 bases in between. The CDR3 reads CATQSGPSYNEQFF. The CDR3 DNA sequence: TGCGCCACCCAAAGCGGACCTTCCTACAATGAGCAGTTCTTC. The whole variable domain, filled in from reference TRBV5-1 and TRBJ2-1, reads KAGVTQTPRYLIKTRGQQVTLSCSPISGHRSVSWYQQTPGQGLQFLFEYFSETQRNKGNFPGRFSGRQFSNSRSEMNVSTLELGDSALYLCATQSGPSYNEQFFGPGTRLTVL.

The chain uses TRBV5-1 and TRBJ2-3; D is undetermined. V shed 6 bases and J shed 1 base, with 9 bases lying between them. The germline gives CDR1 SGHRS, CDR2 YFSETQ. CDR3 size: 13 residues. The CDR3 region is CASTLLGTDTQYF. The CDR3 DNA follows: TGCGCCAGCACCCTACTTGGCACAGATACGCAGTATTTT.

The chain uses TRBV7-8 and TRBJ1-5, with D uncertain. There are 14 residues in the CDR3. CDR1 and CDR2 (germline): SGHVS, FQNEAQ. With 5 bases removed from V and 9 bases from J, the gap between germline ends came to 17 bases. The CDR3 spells CASSQRLGGGPQHF. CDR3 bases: TGTGCCAGCAGCCAAAGACTCGGCGGTGGGCCCCAGCATTTT.

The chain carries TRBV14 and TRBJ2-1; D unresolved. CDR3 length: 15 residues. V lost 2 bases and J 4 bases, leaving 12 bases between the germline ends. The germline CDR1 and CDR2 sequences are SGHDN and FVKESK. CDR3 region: CASSQLKGAYNEQFF. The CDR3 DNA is TGTGCCAGCAGCCAATTGAAGGGCGCGTACAATGAGCAGTTCTTC.

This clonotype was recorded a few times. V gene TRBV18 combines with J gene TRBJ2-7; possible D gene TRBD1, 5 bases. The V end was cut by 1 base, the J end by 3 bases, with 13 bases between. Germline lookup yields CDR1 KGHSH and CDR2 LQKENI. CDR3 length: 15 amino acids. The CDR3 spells CASSPLSDIYYEQYF. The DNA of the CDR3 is TGTGCCAGCTCACCACTTTCGGACATTTACTACGAGCAGTACTTC.

CDR3 sequence (DNA): TGTGCCAGCAGCTTAGTAGGGACAGGGGGCTATGGCTACACCTTC. Its translation is CASSLVGTGGYGYTF. The rearrangement uses TRBV7-9 and TRBJ1-2; 11 nucleotides match TRBD1. Germline CDR1 and CDR2: SEHNR and FQNEAQ (reference sequence). The ends lost 1 base at V and 4 bases at J; junction bases unmatched: 2. The CDR3 length is 15 residues. The full variable domain, its missing parts supplied by reference TRBV7-9 and TRBJ1-2, is DTGVSQNPRHKITKRGQNVTFRCDPISEHNRLYWYRQTLGQGPEFLTYFQNEAQLEKSRLLSDRFSAERPKGSFSTLEIQRTEQGDSAMYLCASSLVGTGGYGYTFGSGTRLTVV.

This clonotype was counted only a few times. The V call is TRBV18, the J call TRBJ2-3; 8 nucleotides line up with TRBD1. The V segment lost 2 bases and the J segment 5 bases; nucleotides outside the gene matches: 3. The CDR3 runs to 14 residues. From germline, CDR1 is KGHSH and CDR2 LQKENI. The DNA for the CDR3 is TGTGCCAGCTCACCAGGACAGGGCGGAGATACGCAGTATTTT. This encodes CASSPGQGGDTQYF.

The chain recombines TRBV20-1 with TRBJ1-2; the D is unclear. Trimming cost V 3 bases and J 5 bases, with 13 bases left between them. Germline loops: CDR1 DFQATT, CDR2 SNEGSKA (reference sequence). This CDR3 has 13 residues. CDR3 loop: CSARSGQPYGYTF. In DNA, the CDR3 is TGCAGTGCTAGGTCCGGCCAGCCATATGGCTACACCTTC.

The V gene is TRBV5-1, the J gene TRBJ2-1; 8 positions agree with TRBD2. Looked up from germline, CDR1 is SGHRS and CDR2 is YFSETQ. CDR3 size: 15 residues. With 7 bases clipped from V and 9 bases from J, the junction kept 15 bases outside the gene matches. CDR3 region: CASYVVAAGVGEQFF. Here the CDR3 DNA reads TGCGCCAGCTATGTAGTGGCAGCGGGAGTCGGTGAGCAGTTCTTC.

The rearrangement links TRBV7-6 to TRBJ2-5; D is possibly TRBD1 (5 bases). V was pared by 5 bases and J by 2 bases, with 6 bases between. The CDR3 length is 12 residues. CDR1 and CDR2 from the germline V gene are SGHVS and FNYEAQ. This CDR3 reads CASSRTQETQYF. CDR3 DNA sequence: TGTGCCAGCAGCCGGACACAAGAGACCCAGTACTTC.

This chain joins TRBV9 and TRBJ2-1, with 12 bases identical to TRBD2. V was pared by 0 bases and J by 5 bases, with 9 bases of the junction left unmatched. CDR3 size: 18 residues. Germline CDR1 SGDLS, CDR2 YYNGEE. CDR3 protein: CASSVELAGGPRDNEQFF. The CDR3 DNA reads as TGTGCCAGCAGCGTAGAGCTAGCGGGAGGGCCGAGGGACAATGAGCAGTTCTTC.

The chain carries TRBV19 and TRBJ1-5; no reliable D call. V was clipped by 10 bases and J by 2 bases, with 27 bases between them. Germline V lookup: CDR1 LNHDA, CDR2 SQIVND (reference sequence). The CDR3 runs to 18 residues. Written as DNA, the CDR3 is TGTGCCACCCGATACGGAAGGACCCTTGAGTTGGGCAATCAGCCCCAGCATTTT. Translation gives CATRYGRTLELGNQPQHF.

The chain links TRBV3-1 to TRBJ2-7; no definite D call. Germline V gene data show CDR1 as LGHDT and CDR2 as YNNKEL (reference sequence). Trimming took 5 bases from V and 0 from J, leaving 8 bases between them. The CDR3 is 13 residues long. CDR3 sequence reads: CASSTWGSYEQYF. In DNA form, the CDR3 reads TGTGCCAGCAGCACATGGGGCTCCTACGAGCAGTACTTC.

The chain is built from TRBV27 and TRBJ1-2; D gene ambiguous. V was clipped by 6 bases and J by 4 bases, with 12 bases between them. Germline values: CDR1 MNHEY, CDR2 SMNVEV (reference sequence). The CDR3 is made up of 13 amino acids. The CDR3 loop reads CASSFPGGYGYTF. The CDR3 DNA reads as TGTGCCAGCAGCTTTCCGGGTGGCTATGGCTACACCTTC.

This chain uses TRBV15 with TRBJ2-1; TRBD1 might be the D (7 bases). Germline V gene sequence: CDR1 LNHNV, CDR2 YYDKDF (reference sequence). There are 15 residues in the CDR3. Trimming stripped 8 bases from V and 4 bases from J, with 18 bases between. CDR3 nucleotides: TGTGCCACCTCGTGGAGGGGGCCCCGATACAATGAGCAGTTCTTC. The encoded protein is CATSWRGPRYNEQFF.

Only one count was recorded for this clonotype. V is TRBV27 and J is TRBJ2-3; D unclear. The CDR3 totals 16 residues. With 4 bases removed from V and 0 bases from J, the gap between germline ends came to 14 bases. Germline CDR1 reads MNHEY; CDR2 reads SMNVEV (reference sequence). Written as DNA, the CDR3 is TGTGCCAGCAGTTACTATCGCGGCCTTAGCACAGATACGCAGTATTTT. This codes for CASSYYRGLSTDTQYF.

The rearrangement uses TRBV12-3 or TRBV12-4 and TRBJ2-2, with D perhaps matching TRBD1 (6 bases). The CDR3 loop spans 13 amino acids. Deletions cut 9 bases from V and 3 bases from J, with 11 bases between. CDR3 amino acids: CASRQAYTGELFF. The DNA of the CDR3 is TGTGCCAGTAGACAGGCGTACACCGGGGAGCTGTTTTTT.

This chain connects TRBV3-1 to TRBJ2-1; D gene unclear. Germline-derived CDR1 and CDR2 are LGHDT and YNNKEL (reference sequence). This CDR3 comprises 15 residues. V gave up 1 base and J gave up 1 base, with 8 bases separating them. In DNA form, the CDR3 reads TGTGCCAGCAGCCAAGTCTGGGGATCCTACAATGAGCAGTTCTTC. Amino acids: CASSQVWGSYNEQFF.

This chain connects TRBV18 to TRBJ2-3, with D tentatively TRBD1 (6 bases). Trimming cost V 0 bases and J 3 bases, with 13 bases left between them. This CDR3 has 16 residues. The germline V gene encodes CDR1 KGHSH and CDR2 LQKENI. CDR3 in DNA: TGTGCCAGCTCACCACCATATAGACAGGTGACAGATACGCAGTATTTT. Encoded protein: CASSPPYRQVTDTQYF.

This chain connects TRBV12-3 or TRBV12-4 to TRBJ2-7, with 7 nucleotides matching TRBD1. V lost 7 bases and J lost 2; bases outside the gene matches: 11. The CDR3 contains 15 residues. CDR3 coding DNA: TGTGCCAGCACTGGATTAACAGGGGCCGCCTACGAGCAGTACTTC. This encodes CASTGLTGAAYEQYF.